The T cell receptor (beta chain) under discussion was sequenced for a study of tumor-infiltrating lymphocytes in primary liver carcinoma. Study background: Patients included men and women of 30 to 69 years.

Germline-derived CDR1 and CDR2 are MNHEY and SVGEGT. This CDR3 is built from 13 residues. The V end lost 10 bases, the J end lost 5 bases, and 15 bases lay between the germline ends. With a constant-region primer, TCR beta cDNA was made from approximately 500 ng of total RNA. Researchers made the TCR beta libraries by running three nested multiplex PCR rounds with slightly modified ARM-PCR. Both of the initial two PCR rounds ran for approximately 11 cycles and employed TRBV1-TRBV30 forward primers alongside a C-beta reverse primer. A single record per CDR3 protein comes from TCRdb applying MiXCR to the multiplex PCR reads. Among 100,000 or so distinct CDR3 sequences, roughly 80% were seen once, and the ten largest hold approximately 18%. Co-extraction yielded RNA and DNA from roughly 20-30 mg of unsorted bulk tissue. Chronic HBV infection was present, with no prior treatment. Per tumor, sampling covered five separate regions.

The sample consisted of liver tumor tissue from sampling region 3. Subset indicated: tumor region T3, left-lateral pole. The chain recombines TRBV6-2 or TRBV6-3 with TRBJ2-1, with D hard to call. This clonotype was obtained from a man aged 35 to 55 with primary liver carcinoma and hepatitis B virus infection. CDR3 DNA sequence: TGTGCCACGAGAGACAATATCCACAATGAGCAGTTCTTC. Translation gives CATRDNIHNEQFF.